This TCR beta chain derives from a study of blood T cells in healthy people across ages. Study-wide results and caveats: When one million T cells were used, diversity estimates were thought to be underestimates. Because donor CMV status was unknown, expanded clonotype changes were possibly confounded. PBMC samples, being unsorted, prevented any conclusive comparison of naive and antigen-experienced cells.

A second roughly 7 to 12 cycle PCR used barcoded and J-beta primers. The study obtained at least 3 million CDR3-containing paired-end reads from every sample. Each CDR3 protein is one row after TCRdb ran MiXCR on the 5' RACE reads. This table has 590,000 or so distinct CDR3 sequences, 25% to 30% appearing once. This clonotype was counted many times. Its antigen is as yet unknown. The V and J ends lost 1 base and 0 bases respectively, with 6 bases between them. Per germline, CDR1 LGHNA and CDR2 YSLEER. This CDR3 has 14 residues. The chain couples TRBV4-3 to TRBJ1-2; D remains ambiguous. This sequence originates from a woman of 80 years or more in good health. Sample: blood. CDR3 residues: CASSQATANYGYTF. CDR3 coding DNA: TGCGCCAGCAGCCAAGCGACGGCTAACTATGGCTACACCTTC.